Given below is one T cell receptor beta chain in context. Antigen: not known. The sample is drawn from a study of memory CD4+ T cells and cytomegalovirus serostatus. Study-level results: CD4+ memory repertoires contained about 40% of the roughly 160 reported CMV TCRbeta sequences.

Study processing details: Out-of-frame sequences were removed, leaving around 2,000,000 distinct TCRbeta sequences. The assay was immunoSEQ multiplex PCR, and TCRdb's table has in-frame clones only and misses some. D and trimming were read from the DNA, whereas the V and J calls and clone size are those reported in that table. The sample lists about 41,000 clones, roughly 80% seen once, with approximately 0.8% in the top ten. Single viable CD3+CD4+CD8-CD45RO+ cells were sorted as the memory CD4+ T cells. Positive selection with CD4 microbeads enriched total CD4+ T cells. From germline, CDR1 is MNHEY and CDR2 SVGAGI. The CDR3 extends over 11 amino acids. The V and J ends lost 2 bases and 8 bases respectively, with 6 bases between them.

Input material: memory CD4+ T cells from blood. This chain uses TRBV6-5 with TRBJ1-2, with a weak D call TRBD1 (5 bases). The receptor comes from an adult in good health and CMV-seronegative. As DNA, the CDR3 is TGTGCCAGCAGTTACAGGGGCGGCTACACCTTC. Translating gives CASSYRGGYTF.